The clone carrying this TCR beta chain was detected only a few times. Its antigen is unidentified. V lost 2 bases to trimming and J lost 5 bases, with 13 bases between them. The CDR3 spans 14 residues. CDR1 SEHNR and CDR2 FQNEAQ come from the germline V gene (reference sequence). This sample was included in a study of T-cell memory formation after mild COVID-19. Study-wide points: Later expanders leaned toward CD4+, whereas clones contracting from day 15 to 85 were balanced CD4/CD8. Mostly located in CM and EM were contracting CD4+ clones, with contracting CD8+ clones located in EMRA. Within pre-infection memory, some responding clones were found, suggesting cross-reactive memory joined.

TCRdb passed the 5' RACE reads through MiXCR, listing each CDR3 protein once. The sample has 550,000 to 600,000 distinct CDR3 sequences; roughly a sixth are singletons. The chain employs TRBV7-9 and TRBJ2-7, with D perhaps matching TRBD2 (7 bases). The sequenced sample consisted of PBMCs or a T cell subset sorted from them (not recorded which). This sequence was found in an adult woman who had mild COVID-19 (a few samples of this study predate the infection). Cell type and time point are not known. CDR3 sequence reads: CASSLRRGGHEQYF. CDR3 nucleotide sequence: TGTGCCAGCAGCTTACGGAGGGGGGGCCACGAGCAGTACTTC. Looking up the rest from reference TRBV7-9 and TRBJ2-7 gives the full variable domain: DTGVSQNPRHKITKRGQNVTFRCDPISEHNRLYWYRQTLGQGPEFLTYFQNEAQLEKSRLLSDRFSAERPKGSFSTLEIQRTEQGDSAMYLCASSLRRGGHEQYFGPGTRLTVT.